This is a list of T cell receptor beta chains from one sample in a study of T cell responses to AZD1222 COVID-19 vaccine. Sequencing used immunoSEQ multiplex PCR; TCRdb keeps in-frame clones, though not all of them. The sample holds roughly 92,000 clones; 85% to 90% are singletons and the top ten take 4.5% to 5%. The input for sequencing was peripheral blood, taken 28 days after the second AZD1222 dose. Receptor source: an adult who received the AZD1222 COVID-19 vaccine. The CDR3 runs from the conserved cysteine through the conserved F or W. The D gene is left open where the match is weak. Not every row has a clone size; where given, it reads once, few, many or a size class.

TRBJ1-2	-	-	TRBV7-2	CASSSGQNYGYTF	TGTGCCAGCAGCTCCGGACAGAACTATGGCTACACCTTC
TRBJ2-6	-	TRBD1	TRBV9	CASSVDRGLVGANVLTF	TGTGCCAGCAGCGTAGACAGGGGGCTTGTCGGGGCCAACGTCCTGACTTTC
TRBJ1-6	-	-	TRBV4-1	CASSQELGNYSPLHF	TGCGCCAGCAGCCAAGAATTGGGGAATTATTCACCCCTCCACTTT
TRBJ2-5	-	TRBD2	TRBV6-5	CASTSPGGWETQYF	TGTGCCAGCACCTCCCCGGGGGGGTGGGAGACCCAGTACTTC
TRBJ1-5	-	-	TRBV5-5	CASSLAVGYQPQHF	TGTGCCAGCAGCTTGGCCGTCGGTTATCAGCCCCAGCATTTT
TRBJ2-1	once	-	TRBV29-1	CSVGNRTGTFNEQFF	TGCAGCGTTGGGAATCGAACCGGGACGTTTAATGAGCAGTTCTTC
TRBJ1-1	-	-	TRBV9	CASSAGGVNTEAFF	TGTGCCAGCAGCGCGGGTGGGGTGAACACTGAAGCTTTCTTT
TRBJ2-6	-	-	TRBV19	CASSSAGSGANVLTF	TGTGCCAGTAGCTCGGCCGGCTCTGGGGCCAACGTCCTGACTTTC
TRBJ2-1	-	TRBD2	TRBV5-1	CASSVLAGGTPNEQFF	TGCGCCAGCAGCGTCCTAGCGGGGGGGACCCCCAATGAGCAGTTCTTC
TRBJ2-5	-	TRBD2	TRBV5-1	CASSLTSGSAQETQYF	TGCGCCAGCAGCCTTACTAGCGGGTCCGCCCAAGAGACCCAGTACTTC
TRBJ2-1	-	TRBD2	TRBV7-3	CASSLSLAGGTEQFF	TGTGCCAGCAGCTTAAGTCTAGCGGGGGGCACTGAGCAGTTCTTC
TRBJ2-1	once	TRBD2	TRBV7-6	CASSLDGTSGGLYNEQFF	TGTGCCAGCAGCTTAGATGGGACTAGCGGGGGATTATACAATGAGCAGTTCTTC
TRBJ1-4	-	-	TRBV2	CASSDRSNEKLFF	TGTGCCAGCAGTGATCGAAGTAATGAAAAACTGTTTTTT
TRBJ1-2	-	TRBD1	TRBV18	CASSPGGQGANYGYTF	TGTGCCAGCTCACCAGGGGGACAGGGAGCTAACTATGGCTACACCTTC
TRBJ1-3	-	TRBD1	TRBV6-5	CASTRTGFGNTIYF	TGTGCCAGCACCCGGACAGGGTTCGGAAACACCATATATTTT
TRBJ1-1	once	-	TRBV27	CASSSAGAMNTEAFF	TGTGCCAGCAGTTCCGCGGGCGCGATGAACACTGAAGCTTTCTTT
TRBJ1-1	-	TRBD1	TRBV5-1	CASSWDRGLSEAFF	TGCGCCAGCAGCTGGGACAGGGGACTCTCTGAAGCTTTCTTT
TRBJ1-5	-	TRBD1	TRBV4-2	CASSQDTGGQPQHF	TGTGCCAGCAGCCAAGATACAGGGGGCCAGCCCCAGCATTTT
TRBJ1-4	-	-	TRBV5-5	CASSKTLPGTNEKLFF	TGTGCCAGCAGTAAGACTCTGCCTGGAACTAATGAAAAACTGTTTTTT
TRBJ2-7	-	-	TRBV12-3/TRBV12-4	CASSLGAYEQYF	TGTGCCAGCAGTCTCGGAGCCTACGAGCAGTACTTC
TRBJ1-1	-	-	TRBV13	CASSPHWATEAFF	TGTGCCAGCAGCCCTCATTGGGCCACTGAAGCTTTCTTT
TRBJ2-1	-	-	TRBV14	CASSQVNEQFF	TGTGCCAGCAGCCAAGTAAATGAGCAGTTCTTC
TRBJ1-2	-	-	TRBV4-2	CASSQWGAGGGYGYTF	TGTGCCAGCAGCCAATGGGGGGCCGGAGGCGGCTATGGCTACACCTTC
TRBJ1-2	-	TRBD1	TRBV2	CASKTTGGGYGYTF	TGTGCCAGCAAGACGACAGGGGGTGGCTATGGCTACACCTTC
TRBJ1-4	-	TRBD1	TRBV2	CASRRTGQTLNEKLFF	TGTGCCAGCAGACGAACGGGACAGACACTTAATGAAAAACTGTTTTTT
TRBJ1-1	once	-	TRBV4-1	CASSPFWADTEAFF	TGCGCCAGCAGCCCGTTTTGGGCAGACACTGAAGCTTTCTTT
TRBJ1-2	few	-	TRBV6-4	CASSNDNYGYTF	TGTGCCAGCAGTAACGACAACTATGGCTACACCTTC
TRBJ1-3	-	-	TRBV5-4	CASSLAAGSSGNTIYF	TGTGCCAGCAGCTTGGCCGCTGGGAGCTCTGGAAACACCATATATTTT
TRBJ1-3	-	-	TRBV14	CASSQDQGRAIYF	TGTGCCAGCAGCCAAGACCAGGGCCGGGCCATATATTTT
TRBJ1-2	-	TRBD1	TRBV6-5	CASSRGTGNYGYTF	TGTGCCAGCAGTCGGGGGACAGGCAACTATGGCTACACCTTC
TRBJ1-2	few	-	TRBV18	CASSPSLDNYGYTF	TGTGCCAGCTCACCTAGTCTTGACAACTATGGCTACACCTTC
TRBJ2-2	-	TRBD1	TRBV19	CASSARTGYTGELFF	TGTGCCAGTAGTGCTAGGACAGGCTACACCGGGGAGCTGTTTTTT
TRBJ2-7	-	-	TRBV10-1	CASSAGGNEQYF	TGCGCCAGCAGTGCTGGGGGTAACGAGCAGTACTTC
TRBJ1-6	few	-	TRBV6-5	CASSYGLNNSPLHF	TGTGCCAGCAGTTACGGCCTCAATAATTCACCCCTCCACTTT
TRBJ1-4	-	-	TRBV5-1	CASRDNAEEKLFF	TGCGCCAGCAGGGACAACGCCGAGGAAAAACTGTTTTTT